The 2 T cell receptor beta chains listed next were all sequenced from one sample in a study of tumor-infiltrating lymphocytes in primary liver carcinoma. Researchers generated TCR beta cDNA from 500 ng of total RNA, relying on a constant-region primer. Nested multiplex PCR, run for three rounds with slightly modified ARM-PCR, yielded TCR beta libraries. TRBV1-TRBV30 forward and Cbeta reverse primers drove the first two approximately 10-cycle rounds. TCRdb reprocessed the multiplex PCR reads with MiXCR, giving one entry per CDR3 protein. The repertoire holds approximately 340,000 distinct CDR3 sequences, about two thirds seen once, with roughly 6.5% in the top ten. Blood RNA originated from unsorted whole blood, with germline DNA additionally extracted. Sequenced input: peripheral blood. The receptors shown here come from a man aged 35 to 55 with primary liver carcinoma and hepatitis B virus infection.

In its sample, this clonotype was seen a few times. The rearrangement joins TRBV4-1 to TRBJ2-1; TRBD2 matches at 8 bases. The germline CDR1 and CDR2 sequences are MGHRA and YSYEKL. This CDR3 region has 17 residues. V lost 0 bases to trimming and J lost 5 bases; unmatched junction nucleotides: 9. CDR3 DNA sequence: TGCGCCAGCAGCCAAGATCGGGTCGGGAGGGCGAACAATGAGCAGTTCTTC. Translated, it gives CASSQDRVGRANNEQFF.

Turning to this clonotype: One end of the junction is discordant with germline, which a read error may explain. This chain uses TRBV11-1 with TRBJ2-3; D might be TRBD2 (5 bases). Germline assignment: CDR1 SGHAT and CDR2 FQDESV (reference sequence). The CDR3 runs 15 residues. The CDR3 sequence is CAGSFGTRSTDTQYF. DNA for the CDR3: TGTGCCGGCAGCTTCGGTACTAGGAGCACAGATACGCAGTACTTT.